This T cell receptor (beta chain) was documented in a study of OX40 agonist ivuxolimab in advanced cancers. In the study overall: Patients were given ivuxolimab, an antibody that agonizes OX40 (CD134). Patients received intravenous ivuxolimab every 2 weeks at 0.01 to 10 mg/kg.

Clones were read by immunoSEQ multiplex PCR, and TCRdb kept only the in-frame ones, dropping some. The sample contains almost 70,000 clones, about 89% of which appear only once. This CDR3 contains 15 residues. Germline assignment: CDR1 SGHTA and CDR2 FQGNSA. V gave up 5 bases and J gave up 8 bases, with 21 bases separating them. Autoimmune disease history or systemic immunosuppression led to patients being barred. Blood sampling was done at baseline, cycle 4 day 1, and cycle 7 day 1. Here the sequenced sample was CD4+ or CD8+ T cells sorted from blood, taken in a trial of the OX40 agonist ivuxolimab. The chain joins TRBV7-2 to TRBJ1-2; tentative D call: TRBD1 (5 bases). This receptor was obtained from an adult with an advanced solid tumor such as melanoma, head and neck, liver or kidney cancer. Here the CDR3 DNA reads TGTGCCAGCAGCCGCCGCACAGGCCTTACGGAAGGCTACACCTTC. Residues: CASSRRTGLTEGYTF. Full variable domain (outside the CDR3, taken from reference TRBV7-2 and TRBJ1-2): GAGVSQSPSNKVTEKGKDVELRCDPISGHTALYWYRQSLGQGLEFLIYFQGNSAPDKSGLPSDRFSAERTGGSVSTLTIQRTQQEDSAVYLCASSRRTGLTEGYTFGSGTRLTVV.